A single sample gave rise to the 21 T cell receptor beta chains below, sequenced in a study of shared clonotypes between healthy human individuals (dated by TCRdb to 2018 to 2020). Receptors were amplified or captured by the immunoSEQ multiplex PCR assay. TCRdb limited this immuneACCESS table to in-frame rearrangements with V and J called. A share of clones is missing; checked studies link under half to unresolved V genes, and the rest is unexplained. The sample contains about 330,000 clones, approximately 74% of them found a single time. The ten biggest clones cover around a tenth of the sample. Sequencing was carried out using memory CD4+ T cells sorted from blood. The cell subset or site label for this specimen denotes: CD45RA-negative fraction. These receptors came from a man aged 25-40 years in good health.

The CDR3 nucleotides read TGTGCCAGCAGCACCTACAGGGGAGGGAACACTGAAGCTTTCTTT. Protein: CASSTYRGGNTEAFF. The chain links TRBV9 to TRBJ1-1; 7 positions agree with TRBD1. The CDR3 totals 15 residues. Germline-derived CDR1 and CDR2 are SGDLS and YYNGEE. Trimming took 4 bases from V and 1 from J; bases not matched to a gene: 7.

The table lists this clone with a count of one. This CDR3 is CASSLGRQGEAFF. CDR3 bases: TGTGCCAGCAGCTTAGGGAGACAGGGTGAAGCTTTCTTT. The rearrangement links TRBV7-6 to TRBJ1-1; TRBD1 aligns across 7 bases. V lost 1 base and J lost 7; bases outside the gene matches: 3. The CDR3 runs 13 residues. Looked up from germline, CDR1 is SGHVS and CDR2 is FNYEAQ.

On this clone: The germline gene is not matched at one end of the junction; a read error may be the cause. The V call is TRBV2, the J call TRBJ2-7; possible D gene TRBD1, 5 bases. This CDR3 is built from 15 residues. Germline CDR1 and CDR2: SNHLY and FYNNEI. CDR3 region: CASREGAFSSYEQYF. CDR3 DNA sequence: TGTGCCAGCAGGGAAGGGGCGTTTAGCTCCTACGAGCAGTACTTC. Supplemented by reference TRBV2 and TRBJ2-7, the full variable domain reads EPEVTQTPSHQVTQMGQEVILRCVPISNHLYFYWYRQILGQKVEFLVSFYNNEISEKSEIFDDQFSVERPDGSNFTLKIRSTKLEDSAMYFCASREGAFSSYEQYFGPGTRLTVT.

The rearrangement uses TRBV5-4 and TRBJ1-5; the D gene is possibly TRBD1 (5 bases). This CDR3 region has 15 residues. Trimming shortened V by 5 bases and J by 0 bases, and 12 bases separated the two germline ends. Germline-derived CDR1 and CDR2 are SGHNT and YYREEE (reference sequence). CDR3 coding DNA: TGTGCCAGCAGTAGGGGCAGGAATAGCAATCAGCCCCAGCATTTT. Amino acid sequence: CASSRGRNSNQPQHF.

This clone was recorded only once. The chain combines TRBV7-3 with TRBJ2-5, with 8 bases fitting TRBD1. Germline lookup yields CDR1 SGHTA and CDR2 FQGTGA. The ends lost 5 bases at V and 9 bases at J; junction bases unmatched: 5. This CDR3 contains 12 residues. CDR3 residues: CASSPDRAAQYF. The CDR3 DNA follows: TGTGCCAGCAGCCCGGACAGGGCGGCCCAGTACTTC.

This chain connects TRBV5-1 to TRBJ2-1; 11 nucleotides agree with TRBD2. V lost 7 bases to trimming and J lost 5 bases; unmatched junction nucleotides: 8. The CDR3 is made up of 15 amino acids. In germline, CDR1 is SGHRS, CDR2 YFSETQ. The DNA of the CDR3 is TGCGCCAGCCGCTCTAGCGGGAGGCTCGACAATGAGCAGTTCTTC. Translated, it gives CASRSSGRLDNEQFF. The variable domain in full, with the rest retrieved from reference TRBV5-1 and TRBJ2-1, is KAGVTQTPRYLIKTRGQQVTLSCSPISGHRSVSWYQQTPGQGLQFLFEYFSETQRNKGNFPGRFSGRQFSNSRSEMNVSTLELGDSALYLCASRSSGRLDNEQFFGPGTRLTVL.

This chain connects TRBV28 to TRBJ1-1; perhaps TRBD1 as D (6 bases). Germline lookup yields CDR1 MDHEN and CDR2 SYDVKM. The CDR3 length is 12 residues. With 5 bases removed from V and 11 bases from J, the gap between germline ends came to 15 bases. CDR3 DNA sequence: TGTGCCAGCAGTACCGGAGGGGGGCGGGCTTTCTTT. Translation: CASSTGGGRAFF. Complete variable domain (other parts from reference TRBV28 and TRBJ1-1): DVKVTQSSRYLVKRTGEKVFLECVQDMDHENMFWYRQDPGLGLRLIYFSYDVKMKEKGDIPEGYSVSREKKERFSLILESASTNQTSMYLCASSTGGGRAFFGQGTRLTVV.

This clone was counted between two and nine times. The chain links TRBV7-3 to TRBJ2-1; 8 nucleotides align to TRBD2. The CDR3 loop spans 16 amino acids. Trimming removed 6 bases from V and 8 bases from J; junction bases left unmatched: 15. Germline CDR1 is SGHTA and CDR2 is FQGTGA. The CDR3 coding sequence is TGTGCCAGCAGTTATACCGGGACTAGTTCTATTGATGAGCAGTTCTTC. Translated, it gives CASSYTGTSSIDEQFF.

This sequence joins TRBV6-5 and TRBJ1-6; D is uncertain. This CDR3 has 12 residues. V gave up 4 bases and J gave up 8 bases, with 6 bases separating them. In germline, CDR1 is MNHEY, CDR2 SVGAGI. CDR3 amino acids: CASSFSDSPLHF. DNA of the CDR3: TGTGCCAGCAGTTTCTCGGATTCACCCCTCCACTTT.

The gene calls are TRBV30 and TRBJ1-4; TRBD1 is a possible D gene (5 bases). The germline V gene encodes CDR1 GTSNPN and CDR2 SVGIG (reference sequence). Trimming removed 3 bases at V and 5 bases at J, with 13 bases between. CDR3 size: 14 residues. CDR3 protein: CAWRRFRGNEKLFF. The CDR3 coding sequence is TGTGCCTGGAGGAGGTTCCGGGGGAATGAAAAACTGTTTTTT.

The chain uses TRBV18 and TRBJ2-3; 7 nucleotides align to TRBD2. Germline-derived CDR1 and CDR2 are KGHSH and LQKENI. The CDR3 length is 15 residues. V shed 3 bases, J shed 5 bases, and the junction held 8 bases outside the gene matches. The CDR3, as DNA: TGTGCCAGCTCACCCCAGGGAGGGGTAGGAGATACGCAGTATTTT. This gives the protein CASSPQGGVGDTQYF.

This sequence joins TRBV7-3 and TRBJ2-7; 10 nucleotides align to TRBD1. CDR3 length: 14 residues. V shed 4 bases, J shed 6 bases, and the junction held 6 bases outside the gene matches. Germline V gene sequence: CDR1 SGHTA, CDR2 FQGTGA. The CDR3 sequence is CASSSGTGDSEQYF. Here the CDR3 DNA reads TGTGCCAGCAGCTCCGGGACAGGGGATAGCGAGCAGTACTTC.

This clone was detected only a few times. V gene TRBV28 combines with J gene TRBJ1-2, with D perhaps matching TRBD1 (6 bases). Trimming pared 3 bases from V and 0 bases from J, leaving 17 bases between. CDR3 length equals 17 residues. The germline V gene encodes CDR1 MDHEN and CDR2 SYDVKM. The CDR3 DNA reads TGTGCCAGCAGTTTCCTGCTAGACAGGAAGGCTAACTATGGCTACACCTTC. Protein sequence: CASSFLLDRKANYGYTF.

The chain uses TRBV6-5 and TRBJ1-2; D may be TRBD1 (5 bases). The CDR3 contains 14 residues. The V gene's germline CDR1 is MNHEY and CDR2 SVGAGI. The ends were cut back, 2 bases at V and 8 bases at J, with 15 bases in the middle. The CDR3 DNA follows: TGTGCCAGCAGTTACGTGGGGCACCTAGGCGGCTACACCTTC. Translated: CASSYVGHLGGYTF.

This clone was observed many times. The CDR3, as DNA: TGTGCCAGCAGCGTAGGTCCCGGGACTAGCGGGAGTCGTGCCGCGGAGGGCCCCGGGGAGCTGTTTTTT. Protein product: CASSVGPGTSGSRAAEGPGELFF. The chain recombines TRBV9 with TRBJ2-2, with 14 bases that match TRBD2. Germline trimming cut 0 bases from V and 6 bases from J; bases unmatched to any gene: 22. CDR1 is SGDLS and CDR2 is YYNGEE in the germline V gene. CDR3 length: 23 residues.

The CDR3 protein is CASSLTLGLAGVMGGTQYF. The DNA for the CDR3 is TGCGCCAGCAGCTTGACCCTCGGACTAGCGGGAGTAATGGGGGGTACGCAGTATTTT. V is TRBV5-1 and J is TRBJ2-3; TRBD2 matches at 13 bases. V lost 1 base, J lost 8 bases, and 16 bases stayed unmatched. CDR1 is SGHRS, CDR2 YFSETQ, per germline. CDR3 length: 19 residues.

The gene calls are TRBV7-8 and TRBJ2-1, with D perhaps matching TRBD1 or TRBD2 (5 bases each). This CDR3 has 19 residues. Germline assignment: CDR1 SGHVS and CDR2 FQNEAQ. Trimming shortened V by 0 bases and J by 10 bases, and 28 bases separated the two germline ends. Written as DNA, the CDR3 is TGTGCCAGCAGCTTAGCCCGGTTGGGGCTAGCTCCTCAAGGTTGGGAGCAGTTCTTC. This sequence encodes CASSLARLGLAPQGWEQFF.

This clone has a handful of counts. This chain joins TRBV2 and TRBJ1-5, with 10 positions matching TRBD1. The germline V gene has CDR1 SNHLY and CDR2 FYNNEI. The J segment lost 5 bases and the V segment lost 8 bases, leaving 3 bases of the junction unmatched. There are 13 residues in the CDR3. This CDR3 is CASGTGVDQPQHF. The CDR3 nucleotides are TGTGCCAGCGGGACAGGGGTTGATCAGCCCCAGCATTTT.

The gene calls are TRBV5-1 and TRBJ2-1, with D possibly TRBD2 on 5 matching bases. V gave up 4 bases and J gave up 7 bases, with 21 bases separating them. The CDR3 spans 16 residues. From germline, CDR1 is SGHRS and CDR2 YFSETQ. The CDR3 DNA is TGCGCCAGCAGCGAACTGAGGAGGATTCCTGGGAATGAGCAGTTCTTC. The encoded protein is CASSELRRIPGNEQFF.

Points on this clone: One junction end disagrees with the germline gene, perhaps due to a read error. The chain links TRBV9 to TRBJ1-5; D gene ambiguous. In germline, CDR1 is SGDLS, CDR2 YYNGEE. CDR3 length equals 14 residues. CDR3 DNA: TGCGCCAGCAGCGTAGGTCTAAGGGATCAGCCCCAGCATTTT. Protein product: CASSVGLRDQPQHF.

The chain has TRBV5-1 and TRBJ1-4; 9 nucleotides align to TRBD1. Germline V gene lookup returns CDR1 SGHRS and CDR2 YFSETQ. CDR3 length equals 12 residues. V was pared by 4 bases and J by 13 bases, with 5 bases of the junction left unmatched. The CDR3 here is CASSPGQGTLFF. As DNA, the CDR3 is TGCGCCAGCAGCCCGGGACAGGGCACACTGTTTTTT.